Listed below are T cell receptor beta chains from one sample, sequenced in a study of CD8 T cells in ankylosing spondylitis. TCRdb analysed the 5' RACE reads with MiXCR anew, one entry per CDR3 protein. The table records 500,000 or so distinct CDR3 sequences, 5.3% of them present only once. What was sequenced was blood, either unsorted or a sorted T cell fraction (not recorded which). These receptors came from a male donor with ankylosing spondylitis. Both conserved end residues are part of each CDR3. A D gene is named only where the DNA matches it firmly. Clone size is shown for a subset of rows, as once, few, many or a class of expanded clone.

clone size,V gene,J gene,D gene,CDR3 DNA,CDR3 protein
few,TRBV29-1,TRBJ2-7,TRBD1,TGCAGCGTTGAAAGGGACAGGGCGGGCGAGCAGTACTTC,CSVERDRAGEQYF
many,TRBV6-1,TRBJ1-6,TRBD1,TGTGCCAGCAATAACAGGGGGGGTAATTCACCCCTCCACTTT,CASNNRGGNSPLHF
many,TRBV5-6,TRBJ1-5,NA,TGTGCCAGCAGCTTATATAATCAGCCCCAGCATTTT,CASSLYNQPQHF
many,TRBV28,TRBJ1-2,NA,TGTGCCAGCAGTAGGGGAGGGACACCGGTCCCGGGCTACACCTTC,CASSRGGTPVPGYTF
few,TRBV5-1,TRBJ2-7,TRBD2,TGCGCCAGCAGCCAGGGACCTACTAGCGGGAGCGTCTACGAGCAGTACTTC,CASSQGPTSGSVYEQYF
many,TRBV29-1,TRBJ1-5,NA,TGCAGCGTCGGGGACGGTTATCAGCCCCAGCATTTT,CSVGDGYQPQHF
many,TRBV11-2,TRBJ2-7,NA,TGTGCCAGCAGCTCAGTACGGGGAAGGGCCTACGAGCAGTACTTC,CASSSVRGRAYEQYF
NA,TRBV11-2,TRBJ2-7,TRBD2,TGTGCCAGCACTAAATTACCGGCAGGCGGGAGTATTCGATTGTACGAGCAGTACTTC,CASTKLPAGGSIRLYEQYF
many,TRBV20-1,TRBJ1-2,NA,TGCAGTGCTAGAATCGTGGGGGGGGTCTCCTCAAGCTATGGCTACACCTTC,CSARIVGGVSSSYGYTF
many,TRBV20-1,TRBJ2-5,NA,TGCAGTGCTAGTTCCTGGGCTCAAGAGACCCAGTACTTC,CSASSWAQETQYF
few,TRBV20-1,TRBJ2-7,NA,TGCAGTGCTAGAGTGCAAAACTACGAGCAGTACTTC,CSARVQNYEQYF
NA,TRBV3-1,TRBJ1-4,NA,TGTGCCAGCAGCCGCCGTGGGGCAACTAATGAAAAACTGTTTTTT,CASSRRGATNEKLFF
many,TRBV20-1,TRBJ2-7,NA,TGCAGTGCCAGTTTTTATAAACGGGGGATTTCCGAGCAGTACTTC,CSASFYKRGISEQYF
many,TRBV27,TRBJ2-1,NA,TGTGCCAGCAGTTTTTTCCAGTCCCGACACAATGAGCAGTTCTTC,CASSFFQSRHNEQFF
many,TRBV4-1,TRBJ2-2,NA,TGCGCCAGCAGCGAGGACTACTACACCGGGGAGCTGTTTTTT,CASSEDYYTGELFF
many,TRBV7-2,TRBJ2-1,TRBD1,TGTGCCAGCAGCTCCGACAGGGGTCGCGATGAGCAGTTCTTC,CASSSDRGRDEQFF
many,TRBV11-3,TRBJ2-5,NA,TGTGCCAGCAGCCAAGGAATGGGGTACCAAGAGACCCAGTACTTC,CASSQGMGYQETQYF
NA,TRBV20-1,TRBJ2-1,NA,TGCAGTGCTAGCCCCCCACCCTACAATGAGCAGTTCTTC,CSASPPPYNEQFF
many,TRBV7-8,TRBJ2-3,NA,TGTGCCAGCAGCTTTACGGGCGCTAGCACAGATACGCAGTATTTT,CASSFTGASTDTQYF
NA,TRBV28,TRBJ2-7,TRBD1,TGTGCCAGCAGTACATCTCCGGGACAGGAGGGACAGGAGCAGTACTTC,CASSTSPGQEGQEQYF
many,TRBV13,TRBJ1-2,NA,TGTGCCAGCAGCCAACAGCCTTTCTATGGCTACACCTTC,CASSQQPFYGYTF
NA,TRBV13,TRBJ2-2,TRBD1,TGTGCCAGCAGCTTGACAGGGGCCCCGGAGACCGGGGAGCTGTTTTTT,CASSLTGAPETGELFF
many,TRBV10-3,TRBJ1-5,NA,TGTGCCATCACCCCGGAGGGATACAATCAGCCCCAGCATTTT,CAITPEGYNQPQHF
many,TRBV7-9,TRBJ2-2,NA,TGTGCCAGCAGTCTTGCTGGGGGCTACGAGACCGGGGAGCTGTTTTTT,CASSLAGGYETGELFF
many,TRBV6-2/TRBV6-3,TRBJ1-1,NA,TGTGCCAGCAACCTTGGGAGGAACACTGAAGCTTTCTTT,CASNLGRNTEAFF
many,TRBV7-9,TRBJ2-4,TRBD1,TGTGCCAGCAGCTCTTGGGACAGGTTGTCGGACATTCAGTACTTC,CASSSWDRLSDIQYF
many,TRBV9,TRBJ2-3,TRBD2,TGTGCCAGCAGCGTAGGGGTACTAGCGGGACACACAGATACGCAGTATTTT,CASSVGVLAGHTDTQYF
many,TRBV5-1,TRBJ1-2,NA,TGCGCCAGCCTTGGGACGGAGGACAACTATGGCTACACCTTC,CASLGTEDNYGYTF
few,TRBV5-4,TRBJ2-4,NA,TGTGCCGGCTGCTTCTCCGTAACCGGGACACCTATAGCCAAAAACATTCAGTACTTC,CAGCFSVTGTPIAKNIQYF
many,TRBV6-2/TRBV6-3,TRBJ1-1,NA,TGTGCCAGCAGCCTCCTAAGTGGGCTGGGCACTGAAGCTTTCTTT,CASSLLSGLGTEAFF
many,TRBV29-1,TRBJ2-3,NA,TGCAGCGTTGGCATGACCCGAGGCACAGATACGCAGTATTTT,CSVGMTRGTDTQYF
many,TRBV5-1,TRBJ2-2,TRBD2,TGCGCCAGCAGCTTGAGACTAGCGGGAGACCGGCAGGGCGGGGAGCTGTTTTTT,CASSLRLAGDRQGGELFF
many,TRBV5-5,TRBJ2-2,NA,TGTGCCAGCAGCTTGCGACTCAGCAGTACCGGGGAGCTGTTTTTT,CASSLRLSSTGELFF
NA,TRBV6-1,TRBJ2-3,TRBD1,TGTGCCAGCAGCCGGGACAGGGCCTACTCAGATACGCAGTATTTT,CASSRDRAYSDTQYF
many,TRBV7-9,TRBJ2-7,TRBD1,TGTGCCAGCAGCATAGGGGGCGACGAGCAGTACTTC,CASSIGGDEQYF
few,TRBV18,TRBJ2-1,NA,TGTGCCAGCTCACCCCATACCGGGAATGAGCAGTTCTTC,CASSPHTGNEQFF
NA,TRBV5-1,TRBJ1-2,NA,TGCGCCAGCAGCTTCAGTACAGCTTACTATGGCTACACCTTC,CASSFSTAYYGYTF
many,TRBV15,TRBJ1-4,NA,TGTGCCACCAGTGGTGGCGGCGAAATTAATGAAAAACTGTTTTTT,CATSGGGEINEKLFF
many,TRBV6-1,TRBJ2-3,NA,TGTGCCAGCAGTGTTACGTTCGGGGGACAAGATACGCAGTATTTT,CASSVTFGGQDTQYF
many,TRBV28,TRBJ1-6,TRBD1,TGTGCCAGCAGTGTCGACAGGGCTTCACCCCTCCACTTT,CASSVDRASPLHF
few,TRBV12-3/TRBV12-4,TRBJ1-6,NA,TGTGCCAGCAGGGCCGATCGGGACTCACCCCTCCACTTT,CASRADRDSPLHF
few,TRBV20-1,TRBJ2-1,TRBD2,TGCAGTGCGATAGCGGGTAGCTCTTCCTACAATGAGCAGTTCTTC,CSAIAGSSSYNEQFF
few,TRBV5-1,TRBJ2-2,NA,TGCGCCAGCAGCTTGGATGGGAGAGGCACCGGGGAGCTGTTTTTT,CASSLDGRGTGELFF
many,TRBV5-1,TRBJ1-4,TRBD1,TGCGCCAGCAGCTCGATAGGGACAGGGGGTGAAAAACTGTTTTTT,CASSSIGTGGEKLFF
many,TRBV4-2,TRBJ2-1,TRBD2,TGTGCCAGCAGCCAAGTGCGGGAGGGAAACAATGAGCAGTTCTTC,CASSQVREGNNEQFF
many,TRBV28,TRBJ2-1,TRBD2,TGTGCCAGCAGTTTATGGCCCGGACTAGCGGGAGGATCACTTGGGGATGAGCAGTTCTTC,CASSLWPGLAGGSLGDEQFF
many,TRBV6-2/TRBV6-3,TRBJ2-7,NA,TGTGCCAGCAGCCAAGACTCCTTCTACGAGCAGTACTTC,CASSQDSFYEQYF
few,TRBV18,TRBJ2-1,NA,TGTGCCAGCTCACCCTACCCCGGACGGAATGAGCAGTTCTTC,CASSPYPGRNEQFF
many,TRBV28,TRBJ2-5,NA,TGTGCCAGCAGTTCCAGGAGGTGGACCCAGTACTTC,CASSSRRWTQYF
many,TRBV4-2,TRBJ1-2,NA,TGTGCCAGCAGCCAAGGAACGTGGGACTATGGCTACACCTTC,CASSQGTWDYGYTF
many,TRBV5-5,TRBJ2-7,TRBD1,TGTGCCAGCAGCCTTCGGGACAGGGAATACGAGCAGTACTTC,CASSLRDREYEQYF
many,TRBV28,TRBJ2-1,NA,TGTGCCAGCAGTTCTGTTTTTCCCCATACTATATACAATGAGCAGTTCTTC,CASSSVFPHTIYNEQFF
many,TRBV7-8,TRBJ2-5,NA,TGTGCCAGCAGCTTGCGGAGAACAATGAAAGAGACCCAGTACTTC,CASSLRRTMKETQYF
many,TRBV5-1,TRBJ2-1,TRBD2,TGCGCCAGCAGCTTCTGGACTAGCGGGGGGTACAATGAGCAGTTCTTC,CASSFWTSGGYNEQFF
many,TRBV9,TRBJ1-6,NA,TGTGCCAGCAGCGTTCTTCCCGGGGAATCACCCCTCCACTTT,CASSVLPGESPLHF
many,TRBV20-1,TRBJ2-3,NA,TGCAGTGCGAGGAGAACTCTTCACACAGATACGCAGTATTTT,CSARRTLHTDTQYF